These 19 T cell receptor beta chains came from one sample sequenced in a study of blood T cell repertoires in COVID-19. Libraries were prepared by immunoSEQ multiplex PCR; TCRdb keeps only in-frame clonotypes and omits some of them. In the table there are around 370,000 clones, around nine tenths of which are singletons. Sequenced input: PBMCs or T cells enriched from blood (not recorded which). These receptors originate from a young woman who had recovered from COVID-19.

DNA for the CDR3: TGTGCCAGCAGGGGACTAGCTGAAGTATACGACAATGAGCAGTTCTTC. Translated: CASRGLAEVYDNEQFF. The chain links TRBV2 to TRBJ2-1; TRBD2 agrees at 9 bases. This CDR3 is 16 amino acids long. V shed 6 bases and J 5 bases; nucleotides not matched to a gene: 11. Germline CDR1 SNHLY, CDR2 FYNNEI. The full variable domain, rest sourced from reference TRBV2 and TRBJ2-1, is EPEVTQTPSHQVTQMGQEVILRCVPISNHLYFYWYRQILGQKVEFLVSFYNNEISEKSEIFDDQFSVERPDGSNFTLKIRSTKLEDSAMYFCASRGLAEVYDNEQFFGPGTRLTVL.

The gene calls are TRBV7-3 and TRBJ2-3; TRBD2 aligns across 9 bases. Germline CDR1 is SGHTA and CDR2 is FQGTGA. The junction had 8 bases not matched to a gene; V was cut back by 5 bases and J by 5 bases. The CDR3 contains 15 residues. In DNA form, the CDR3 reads TGTGCCAGCAGCCTCCTTAGCGGGGGAAAAGATACGCAGTATTTT. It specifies CASSLLSGGKDTQYF.

The CDR3 region has the DNA TGTGCCAGCAGTTACGAGCCCGGGGGGGCCACGGGGCAGTTCTTC. It specifies CASSYEPGGATGQFF. This chain links TRBV6-6 with TRBJ2-1; TRBD2 matches 8 bases. The CDR3 has 15 amino acids. CDR1 is MNHNY and CDR2 is SVGAGI in the germline V gene (reference sequence). J was trimmed by 12 bases and V by 2 bases; bases with no gene match: 12.

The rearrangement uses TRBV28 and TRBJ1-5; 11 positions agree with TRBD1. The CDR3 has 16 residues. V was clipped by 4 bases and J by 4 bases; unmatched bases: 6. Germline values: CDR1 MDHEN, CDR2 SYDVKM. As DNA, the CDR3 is TGTGCCAGCAGTTCCCATGGACAGGGGGCGAATCAGCCCCAGCATTTT. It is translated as CASSSHGQGANQPQHF.

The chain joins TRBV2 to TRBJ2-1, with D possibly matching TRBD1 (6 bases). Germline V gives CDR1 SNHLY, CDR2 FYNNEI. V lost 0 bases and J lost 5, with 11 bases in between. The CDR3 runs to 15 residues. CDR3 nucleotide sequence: TGTGCCAGCAGTGAAGCAGGTGCAGGGGACAATGAGCAGTTCTTC. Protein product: CASSEAGAGDNEQFF.

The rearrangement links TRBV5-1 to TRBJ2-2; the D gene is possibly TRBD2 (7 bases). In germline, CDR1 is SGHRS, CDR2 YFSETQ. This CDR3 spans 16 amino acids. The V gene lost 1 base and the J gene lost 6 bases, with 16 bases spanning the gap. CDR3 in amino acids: CASSLTGGGQAGELFF. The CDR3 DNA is TGCGCCAGCAGCTTGACGGGGGGCGGGCAAGCCGGGGAGCTGTTTTTT.

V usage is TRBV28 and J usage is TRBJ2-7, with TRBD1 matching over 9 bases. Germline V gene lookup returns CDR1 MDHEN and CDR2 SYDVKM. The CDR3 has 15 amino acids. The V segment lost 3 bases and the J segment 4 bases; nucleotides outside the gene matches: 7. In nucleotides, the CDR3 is TGTGCCAGCAGTTTCCGGGGACAGGGACCATACGAGCAGTACTTC. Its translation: CASSFRGQGPYEQYF.

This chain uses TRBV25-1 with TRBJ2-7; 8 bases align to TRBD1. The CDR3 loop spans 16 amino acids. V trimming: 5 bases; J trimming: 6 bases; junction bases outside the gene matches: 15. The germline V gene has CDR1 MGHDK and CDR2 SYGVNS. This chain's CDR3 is CASSSRQGSQKFEQYF. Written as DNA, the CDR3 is TGTGCCAGCAGTTCCCGACAGGGGTCTCAGAAGTTCGAGCAGTACTTC.

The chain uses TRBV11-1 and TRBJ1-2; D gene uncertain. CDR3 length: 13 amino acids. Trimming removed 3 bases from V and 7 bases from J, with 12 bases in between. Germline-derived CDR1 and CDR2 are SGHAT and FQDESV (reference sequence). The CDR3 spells CASSFSTGFGYTF. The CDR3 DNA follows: TGTGCCAGCAGCTTTTCGACTGGGTTTGGCTACACCTTC. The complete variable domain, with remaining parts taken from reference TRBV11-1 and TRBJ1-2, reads EAEVAQSPRYKITEKSQAVAFWCDPISGHATLYWYRQILGQGPELLVQFQDESVVDDSQLPKDRFSAERLKGVDSTLKIQPAELGDSAMYLCASSFSTGFGYTFGSGTRLTVV.

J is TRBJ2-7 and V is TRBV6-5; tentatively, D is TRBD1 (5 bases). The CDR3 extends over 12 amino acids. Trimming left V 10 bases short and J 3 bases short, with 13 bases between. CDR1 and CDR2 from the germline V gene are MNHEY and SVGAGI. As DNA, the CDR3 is TGTGCCAACTCGGACAAACACTACGAGCAGTACTTC. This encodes CANSDKHYEQYF.

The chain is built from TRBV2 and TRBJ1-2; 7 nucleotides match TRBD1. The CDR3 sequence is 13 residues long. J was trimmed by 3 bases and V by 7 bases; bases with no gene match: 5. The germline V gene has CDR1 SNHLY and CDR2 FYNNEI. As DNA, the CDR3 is TGTGCCAGCACCCCCGGGACAGACTATGGCTACACCTTC. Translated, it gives CASTPGTDYGYTF.

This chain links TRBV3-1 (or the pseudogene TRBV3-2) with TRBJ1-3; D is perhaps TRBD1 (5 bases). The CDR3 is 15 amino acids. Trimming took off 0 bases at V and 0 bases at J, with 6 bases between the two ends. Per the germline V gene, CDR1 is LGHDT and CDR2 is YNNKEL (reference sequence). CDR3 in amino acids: CASSQEGRSGNTIYF. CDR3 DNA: TGTGCCAGCAGCCAAGAGGGGCGCTCTGGAAACACCATATATTTT.

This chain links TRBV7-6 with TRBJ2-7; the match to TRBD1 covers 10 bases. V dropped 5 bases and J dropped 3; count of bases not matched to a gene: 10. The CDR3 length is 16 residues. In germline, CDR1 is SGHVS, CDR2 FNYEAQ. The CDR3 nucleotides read TGTGCCAGCAGCGAAACGCCGGGACAGGGGATCTACGAGCAGTACTTC. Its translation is CASSETPGQGIYEQYF.

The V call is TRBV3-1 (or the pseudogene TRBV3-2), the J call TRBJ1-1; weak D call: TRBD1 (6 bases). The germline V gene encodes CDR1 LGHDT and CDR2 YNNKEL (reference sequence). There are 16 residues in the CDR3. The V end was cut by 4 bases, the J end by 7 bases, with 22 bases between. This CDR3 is CASSRTGNGWTVEAFF. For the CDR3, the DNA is TGTGCCAGCAGCCGCACAGGGAATGGTTGGACAGTTGAAGCTTTCTTT.

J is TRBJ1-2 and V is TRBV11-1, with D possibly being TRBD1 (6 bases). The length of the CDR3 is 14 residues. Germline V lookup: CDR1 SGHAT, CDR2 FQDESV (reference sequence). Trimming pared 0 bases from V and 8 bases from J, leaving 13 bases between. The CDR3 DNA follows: TGTGCCAGCAGCTTAGCGCAACAGGGTGGCGGCTACACCTTC. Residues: CASSLAQQGGGYTF.

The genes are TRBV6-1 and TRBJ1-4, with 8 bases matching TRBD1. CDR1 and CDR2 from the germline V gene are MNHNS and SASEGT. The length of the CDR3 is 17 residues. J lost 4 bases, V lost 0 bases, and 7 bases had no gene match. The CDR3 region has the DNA TGTGCCAGCAGTGAAGCGACAGGGGCCCTGCTTAATGAAAAACTGTTTTTT. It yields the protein CASSEATGALLNEKLFF.

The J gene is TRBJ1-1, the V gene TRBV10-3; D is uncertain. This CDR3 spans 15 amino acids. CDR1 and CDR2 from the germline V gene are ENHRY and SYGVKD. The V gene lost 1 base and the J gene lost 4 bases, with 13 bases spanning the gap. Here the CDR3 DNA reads TGTGCCATCAGTGAGTACGGTCCCACGGGCACTGAAGCTTTCTTT. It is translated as CAISEYGPTGTEAFF.

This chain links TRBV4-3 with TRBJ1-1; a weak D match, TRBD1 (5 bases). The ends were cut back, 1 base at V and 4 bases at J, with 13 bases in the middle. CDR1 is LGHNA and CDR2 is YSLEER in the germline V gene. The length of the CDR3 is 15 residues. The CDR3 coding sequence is TGCGCCAGCAGCCAAGTTAGGGGCTTGGGCACTGAAGCTTTCTTT. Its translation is CASSQVRGLGTEAFF.

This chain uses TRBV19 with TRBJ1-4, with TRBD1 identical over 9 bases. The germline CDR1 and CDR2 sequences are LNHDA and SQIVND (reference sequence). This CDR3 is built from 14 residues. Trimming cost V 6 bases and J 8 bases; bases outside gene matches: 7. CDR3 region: CASSRDRDREKLFF. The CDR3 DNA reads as TGTGCCAGTAGCCGGGACAGGGATCGAGAAAAACTGTTTTTT.